This T cell receptor (beta chain) was identified in a study of human T cells and chemical hapten exposure. Across the study: Patches with 0.01% DPC went on the upper back, and the tests were read at 6 days.

On this clonotype itself: Its antigen is as yet unknown.

Study findings and constraints: With patch test score, the counts of PT1 expanded TCRs showed a positive correlation. Expanded TCRs created a significantly greater count of big CDR3 similarity clusters than controls did.

Indicated time point: pre-sensitization, week 0. Treatment noted: therapeutic diphenylcyclopropenone sensitization with weekly scalp DPC. From the RACE reads, TCRdb called clonotypes with MiXCR, one entry per CDR3 protein. The sample carries fewer than 300,000 distinct CDR3 sequences, roughly 8.9% recorded once. Germline V gene lookup returns CDR1 MGHDK and CDR2 SYGVNS. This CDR3 spans 13 amino acids. The ends lost 8 bases at V and 7 bases at J; junction bases unmatched: 11. The sequence derives from a woman between 40 and 55 years old with alopecia areata. Some clones in this sample may be carry-over from other donors' samples. Here the sequenced sample was whole blood, taken in connection with sensitization to the hapten diphenylcyclopropenone (DPC). This rearrangement joins TRBV25-1 to TRBJ2-7; 7 bases agree with TRBD2. CDR3 sequence: CASGTTTSVEQYF. The DNA of the CDR3 is TGTGCCAGCGGGACTACCACTTCGGTTGAGCAGTACTTC.